The sequence of this T cell receptor beta chain was determined in a study of Ad26.COV2.S vaccination and SARS-CoV-2 variants. Deletions cut 4 bases from V and 7 bases from J, with 28 bases between. Per germline, CDR1 LNHDA and CDR2 SQIVND (reference sequence). This CDR3 contains 18 residues. TCRdb's table, derived via immunoSEQ multiplex PCR, lists solely in-frame clones and lacks some. The table includes hundreds of thousands of clones, 80% to 90% detected once. Treatment indicated: 19 received Ad26.COV2.S at low or high dose, single or two shots; about 5 received placebo; per-sample allocation not given. Following the first vaccine or placebo injection, samples were taken on day 63.

V usage is TRBV19 and J usage is TRBJ2-5; D is perhaps TRBD1 or TRBD2 (5 bases each). Sequenced here: peripheral blood, sampled in a trial of Ad26.COV2.S vaccine versus placebo. This receptor was taken from a person aged 18-60 years who received the Ad26.COV2.S COVID-19 vaccine or a placebo. The CDR3 coding sequence is TGTGCCAGTAGTACGTCCAGGCCAACAGGACTCTACATGGGGACCCAGTACTTC. It is translated as CASSTSRPTGLYMGTQYF.